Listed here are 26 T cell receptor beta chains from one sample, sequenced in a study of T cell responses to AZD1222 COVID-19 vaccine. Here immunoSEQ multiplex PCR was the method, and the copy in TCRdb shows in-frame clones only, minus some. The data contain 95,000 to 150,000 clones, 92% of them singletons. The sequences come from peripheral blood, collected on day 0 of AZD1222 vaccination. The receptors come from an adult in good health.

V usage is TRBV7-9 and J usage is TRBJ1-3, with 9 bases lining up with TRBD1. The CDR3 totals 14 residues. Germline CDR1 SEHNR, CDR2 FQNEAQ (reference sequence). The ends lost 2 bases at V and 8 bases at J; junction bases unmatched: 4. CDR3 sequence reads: CASSLRDRVDTIYF. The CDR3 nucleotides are TGTGCCAGCAGCTTACGGGACAGGGTGGACACCATATATTTT.

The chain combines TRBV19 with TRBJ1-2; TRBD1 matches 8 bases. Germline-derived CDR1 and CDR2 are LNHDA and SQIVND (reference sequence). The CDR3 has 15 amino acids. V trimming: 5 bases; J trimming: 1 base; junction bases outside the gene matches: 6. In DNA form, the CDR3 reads TGTGCCAGTAGTTTAGGACAGGGAAGTAACTATGGCTACACCTTC. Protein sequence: CASSLGQGSNYGYTF.

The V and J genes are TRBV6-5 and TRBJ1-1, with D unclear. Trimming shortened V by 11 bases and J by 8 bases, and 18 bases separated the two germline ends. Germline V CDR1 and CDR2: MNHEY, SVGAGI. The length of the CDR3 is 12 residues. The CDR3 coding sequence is TGTGCCGCCCGGGTAGGCAGGCGGGAAGCTTTCTTT. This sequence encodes CAARVGRREAFF.

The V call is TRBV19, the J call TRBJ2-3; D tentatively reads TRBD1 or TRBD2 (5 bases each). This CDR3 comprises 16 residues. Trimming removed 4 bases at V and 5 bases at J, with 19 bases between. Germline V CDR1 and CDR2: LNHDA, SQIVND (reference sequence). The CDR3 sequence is CASSTTGTSSLDTQYF. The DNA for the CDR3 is TGTGCCAGTAGTACAACCGGGACCTCGAGTCTAGATACGCAGTATTTT.

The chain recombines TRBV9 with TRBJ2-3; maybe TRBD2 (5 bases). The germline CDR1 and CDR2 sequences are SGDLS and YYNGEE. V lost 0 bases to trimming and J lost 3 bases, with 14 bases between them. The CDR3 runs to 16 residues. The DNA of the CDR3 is TGTGCCAGCAGCGTAGGACCGGACCGAGGGACAGATACGCAGTATTTT. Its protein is CASSVGPDRGTDTQYF.

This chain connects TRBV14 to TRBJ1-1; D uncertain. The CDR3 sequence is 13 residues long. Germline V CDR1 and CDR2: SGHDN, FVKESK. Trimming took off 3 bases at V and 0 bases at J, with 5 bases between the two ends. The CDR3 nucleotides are TGTGCCAGCAGCCAGGTTTTGAACACTGAAGCTTTCTTT. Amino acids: CASSQVLNTEAFF.

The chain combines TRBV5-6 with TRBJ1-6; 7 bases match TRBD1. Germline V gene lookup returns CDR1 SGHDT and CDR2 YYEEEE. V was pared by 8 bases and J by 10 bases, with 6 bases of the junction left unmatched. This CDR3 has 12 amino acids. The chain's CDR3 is CASAGQKSPLHF. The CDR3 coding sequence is TGTGCCAGTGCGGGACAGAAATCACCCCTCCACTTT.

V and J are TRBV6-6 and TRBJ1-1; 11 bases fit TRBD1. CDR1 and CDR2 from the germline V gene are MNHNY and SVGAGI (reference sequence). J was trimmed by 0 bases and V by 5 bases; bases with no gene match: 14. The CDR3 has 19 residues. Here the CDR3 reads CASSPLLGTGGQMNTEAFF. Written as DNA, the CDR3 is TGTGCCAGCAGTCCCCTTTTGGGGACAGGGGGTCAGATGAACACTGAAGCTTTCTTT.

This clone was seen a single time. The CDR3 sequence: CASSVAPAANYGYTF. DNA of the CDR3: TGTGCCAGCAGCGTAGCTCCGGCTGCTAACTATGGCTACACCTTC. This chain links TRBV9 with TRBJ1-2; D unresolved. V was pared by 0 bases and J by 0 bases, with 9 bases between. The germline V gene has CDR1 SGDLS and CDR2 YYNGEE. CDR3 size: 15 residues.

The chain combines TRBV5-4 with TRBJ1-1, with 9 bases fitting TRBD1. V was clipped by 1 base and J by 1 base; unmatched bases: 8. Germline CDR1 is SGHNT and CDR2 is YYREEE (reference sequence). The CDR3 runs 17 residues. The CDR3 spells CASSLRTGAPRNTEAFF. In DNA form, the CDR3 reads TGTGCCAGCAGCTTGAGGACAGGGGCACCGAGGAACACTGAAGCTTTCTTT.

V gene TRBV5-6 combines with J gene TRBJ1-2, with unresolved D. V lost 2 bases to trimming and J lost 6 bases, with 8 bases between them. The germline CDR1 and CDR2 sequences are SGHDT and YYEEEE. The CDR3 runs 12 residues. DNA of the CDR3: TGTGCCAGCAGCTTTGCGGTGGATGGCTACACCTTC. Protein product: CASSFAVDGYTF.

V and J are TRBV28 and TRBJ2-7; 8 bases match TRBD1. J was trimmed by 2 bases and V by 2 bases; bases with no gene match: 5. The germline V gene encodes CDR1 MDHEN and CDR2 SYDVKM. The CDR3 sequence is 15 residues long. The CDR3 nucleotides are TGTGCCAGCAGTTTAGGACAGGGAAGTACCTACGAGCAGTACTTC. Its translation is CASSLGQGSTYEQYF.

Here the CDR3 reads CASSLAPLTGNYGYTF. The CDR3 nucleotides read TGTGCCAGCAGTTTAGCACCCCTGACAGGGAACTATGGCTACACCTTC. This rearrangement joins TRBV28 to TRBJ1-2; 7 bases line up with TRBD1. This CDR3 comprises 16 residues. V shed 2 bases and J 2 bases; nucleotides not matched to a gene: 8. Looked up from germline, CDR1 is MDHEN and CDR2 is SYDVKM.

The CDR3 region has the DNA TGTGCCAGCAGCTCCTCGACAGGGCTTGTGAACACTGAAGCTTTCTTT. It encodes CASSSSTGLVNTEAFF. The chain employs TRBV28 and TRBJ1-1; TRBD1 aligns across 7 bases. Looked up from germline, CDR1 is MDHEN and CDR2 is SYDVKM. CDR3 size: 16 residues. V shed 6 bases and J 0 bases; nucleotides not matched to a gene: 10.

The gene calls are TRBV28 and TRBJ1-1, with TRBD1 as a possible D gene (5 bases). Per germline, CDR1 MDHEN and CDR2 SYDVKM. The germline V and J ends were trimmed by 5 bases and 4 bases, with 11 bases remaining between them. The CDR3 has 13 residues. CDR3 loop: CASSAVGATEAFF. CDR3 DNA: TGTGCCAGCAGTGCGGTAGGGGCCACTGAAGCTTTCTTT.

CDR3 nucleotide sequence: TGTGCCAGCAGTTTATTTACAGGACCCACCGTAGGAGAGCAGTACTTC. Translation gives CASSLFTGPTVGEQYF. The chain carries TRBV28 and TRBJ2-7; weak D call: TRBD1 (5 bases). CDR3 size: 16 residues. Germline CDR1 and CDR2: MDHEN and SYDVKM. V lost 1 base to trimming and J lost 7 bases, with 20 bases between them.

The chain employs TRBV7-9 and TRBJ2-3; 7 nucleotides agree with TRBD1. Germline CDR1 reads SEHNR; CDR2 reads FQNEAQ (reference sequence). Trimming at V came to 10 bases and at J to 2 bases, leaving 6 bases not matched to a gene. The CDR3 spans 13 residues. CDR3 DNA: TGTGCCATAAGGGGGCAGCTCACAGATACGCAGTATTTT. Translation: CAIRGQLTDTQYF.

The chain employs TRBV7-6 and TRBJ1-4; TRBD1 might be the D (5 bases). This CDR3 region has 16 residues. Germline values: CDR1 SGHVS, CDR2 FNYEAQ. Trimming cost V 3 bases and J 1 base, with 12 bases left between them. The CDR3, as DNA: TGTGCCAGCAGCTTTGGGGCAACCTTAACTAATGAAAAACTGTTTTTT. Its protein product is CASSFGATLTNEKLFF.

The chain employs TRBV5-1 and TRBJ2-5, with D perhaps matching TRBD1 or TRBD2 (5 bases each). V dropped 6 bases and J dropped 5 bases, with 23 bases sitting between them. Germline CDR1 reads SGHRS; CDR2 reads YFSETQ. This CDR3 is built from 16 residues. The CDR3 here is CASMGYPGSASETQYF. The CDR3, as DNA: TGCGCCAGCATGGGTTATCCAGGGAGCGCATCGGAGACCCAGTACTTC.

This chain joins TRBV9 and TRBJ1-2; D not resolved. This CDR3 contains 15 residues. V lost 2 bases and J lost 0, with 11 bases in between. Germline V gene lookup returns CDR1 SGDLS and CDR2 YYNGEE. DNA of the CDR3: TGTGCCAGCAGCGTTGGGCAGCGACCTAACTATGGCTACACCTTC. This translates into CASSVGQRPNYGYTF.

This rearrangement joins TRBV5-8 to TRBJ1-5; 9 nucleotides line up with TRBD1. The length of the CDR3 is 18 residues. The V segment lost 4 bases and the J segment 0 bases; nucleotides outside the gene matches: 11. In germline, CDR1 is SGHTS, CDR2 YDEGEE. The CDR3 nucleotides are TGTGCCAGCAGCAGGGGACAGGGATCTCAAAATAGCAATCAGCCCCAGCATTTT. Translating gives CASSRGQGSQNSNQPQHF.

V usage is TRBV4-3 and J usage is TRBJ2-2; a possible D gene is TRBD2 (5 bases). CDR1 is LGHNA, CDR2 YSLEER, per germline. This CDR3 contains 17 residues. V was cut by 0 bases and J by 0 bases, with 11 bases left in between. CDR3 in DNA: TGCGCCAGCAGCCAAGACCCCAGAGGGACGAACACCGGGGAGCTGTTTTTT. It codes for CASSQDPRGTNTGELFF.

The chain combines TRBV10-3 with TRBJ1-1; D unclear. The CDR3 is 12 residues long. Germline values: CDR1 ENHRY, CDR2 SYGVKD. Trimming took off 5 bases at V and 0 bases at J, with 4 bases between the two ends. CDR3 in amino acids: CAISRMNTEAFF. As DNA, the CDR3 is TGTGCCATCAGTAGAATGAACACTGAAGCTTTCTTT.

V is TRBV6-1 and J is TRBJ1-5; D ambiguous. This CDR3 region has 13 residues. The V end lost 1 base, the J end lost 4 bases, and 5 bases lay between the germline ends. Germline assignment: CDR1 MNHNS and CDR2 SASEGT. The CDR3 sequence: CASSEDRNQPQHF. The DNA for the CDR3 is TGTGCCAGCAGTGAAGACAGAAATCAGCCCCAGCATTTT.

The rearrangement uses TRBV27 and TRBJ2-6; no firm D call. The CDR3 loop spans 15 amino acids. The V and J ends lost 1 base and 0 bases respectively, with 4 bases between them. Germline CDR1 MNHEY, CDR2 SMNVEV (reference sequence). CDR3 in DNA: TGTGCCAGCAGTTTATTGAGCTCTGGGGCCAACGTCCTGACTTTC. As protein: CASSLLSSGANVLTF.

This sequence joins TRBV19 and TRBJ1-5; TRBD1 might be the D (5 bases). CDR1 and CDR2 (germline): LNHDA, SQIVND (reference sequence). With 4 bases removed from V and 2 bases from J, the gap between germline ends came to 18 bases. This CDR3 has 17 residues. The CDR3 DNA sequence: TGTGCCAGTAGTAACCCCGGTGGGGAAGGGGGCAATCAGCCCCAGCATTTT. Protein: CASSNPGGEGGNQPQHF.